This section outlines one TCR beta chain sequence together with its context. In the PCR, 60 Vbeta and 13 Jbeta primers were used. The method was immunoSEQ multiplex PCR; TCRdb's version includes in-frame clones alone and lacks a portion of them. Of 100,000 to 150,000 clones in the sample, 80% were seen once. CDR3 length equals 13 residues. V was pared by 5 bases and J by 1 base, with 9 bases between. Germline V gives CDR1 MNHEY, CDR2 SVGAGI. These data originate in a study of cytomegalovirus exposure and HLA in healthy donors. V and J are TRBV6-5 and TRBJ2-7; D is undetermined. This TCR was sampled from a young man in good health and CMV-seropositive. Sequencing used PBMCs. CDR3 in amino acids: CASSPQFSYEQYF. CDR3 sequence (DNA): TGTGCCAGCAGTCCACAGTTTTCCTACGAGCAGTACTTC.